This T cell receptor beta chain was found in a study of OX40 agonist ivuxolimab in advanced cancers. Some clones are missing from TCRdb's copy, which holds only in-frame ones; the method was immunoSEQ multiplex PCR. The sample has about 41,000 clones; approximately 80% are singletons. The sequencing here drew on CD4+ or CD8+ T cells sorted from blood, taken in a trial of the OX40 agonist ivuxolimab. The clonotype comes from an adult with an advanced solid tumor such as melanoma, head and neck, liver or kidney cancer.

The CDR3 region has the DNA TGTGCCAGCAGTTACTCGGTCAGGGCCCCCTACGAGCAGTACTTC. It codes for CASSYSVRAPYEQYF. The chain is built from TRBV6-5 and TRBJ2-7, with D perhaps TRBD1 (5 bases). Trimming pared 0 bases from V and 2 bases from J, leaving 11 bases between. This CDR3 is built from 15 residues. Germline lookup yields CDR1 MNHEY and CDR2 SVGAGI.